The 20 T cell receptor beta chains in this list originate from one sample, sequenced in a study of ipilimumab plus nivolumab after autologous stem cell transplantation. Sequencing was performed with immunoSEQ multiplex PCR; in TCRdb, only in-frame clones are kept and a portion is missing. The table has 12,000 or so clones, 75% seen once. Sequences were derived from PBMCs, sampled in a trial of ipilimumab plus nivolumab as post-transplant consolidation. Receptor source: a male donor with multiple myeloma.

The rearrangement uses TRBV6-5 and TRBJ1-4; the D gene is possibly TRBD1 (6 bases). V lost 4 bases and J lost 8, with 17 bases in between. Germline CDR1 reads MNHEY; CDR2 reads SVGAGI. The length of the CDR3 is 15 residues. The CDR3 spells CASSSALQGGEKLFF. The CDR3 nucleotides are TGTGCCAGCAGTTCAGCGCTACAGGGCGGAGAAAAACTGTTTTTT.

The rearrangement joins TRBV7-5 to TRBJ1-1. TRBV7-5 corresponds to a pseudogene. This CDR3 region has 14 residues. CDR3 nucleotides: TGTGCCACCCTCTTCCCGGCAGCGGGCACTGAAGCTTTCTTT. Translating gives CATLFPAAGTEAFF.

CDR3 nucleotides: TGTGCCAGCAGTTACTACCCCGGGACCCCCGGGGAGCTGTTTTTT. As protein: CASSYYPGTPGELFF. The chain links TRBV6-6 to TRBJ2-2, with D perhaps matching TRBD1 or TRBD2 (5 bases each). The CDR3 sequence is 15 residues long. Germline V CDR1 and CDR2: MNHNY, SVGAGI (reference sequence). The V and J ends lost 1 base and 6 bases respectively, with 12 bases between them.

This chain joins TRBV18 and TRBJ2-1; D gene ambiguous. Per germline, CDR1 KGHSH and CDR2 LQKENI. The CDR3 has 19 residues. Trimming removed 0 bases at V and 5 bases at J, with 23 bases between. Here the CDR3 DNA reads TGTGCCAGCTCACCACCGCTAGGGTCGGGCGGCGGCCCAAACAATGAGCAGTTCTTC. This translates into CASSPPLGSGGGPNNEQFF.

This clone was seen a handful of times. V and J are TRBV10-3 and TRBJ1-2; TRBD1 might be the D (6 bases). Trimming took off 0 bases at V and 4 bases at J, with 15 bases between the two ends. CDR1 ENHRY and CDR2 SYGVKD come from the germline V gene. The CDR3 is 16 amino acids. DNA for the CDR3: TGTGCCATCAGTGAGTCCAGCCGGGGGCGACGCTATGGCTACACCTTC. This translates into CAISESSRGRRYGYTF.

This clone was seen only once. V usage is TRBV9 and J usage is TRBJ1-2; D is possibly TRBD1 (5 bases). V was cut by 4 bases and J by 4 bases, with 17 bases left in between. The CDR3 length is 15 residues. Per the germline V gene, CDR1 is SGDLS and CDR2 is YYNGEE. CDR3 in amino acids: CASSPSGGTGYGYTF. Here the CDR3 DNA reads TGTGCCAGCAGCCCCTCTGGGGGGACCGGCTATGGCTACACCTTC.

V and J are TRBV6-5 and TRBJ2-3; D unresolved. CDR1 is MNHEY and CDR2 is SVGAGI in the germline V gene. CDR3 length equals 12 residues. The germline V and J ends were trimmed by 1 base and 3 bases, with 2 bases remaining between them. The CDR3: CASSYWTDTQYF. The CDR3 nucleotides read TGTGCCAGCAGTTACTGGACAGATACGCAGTATTTT.

This chain uses TRBV9 with TRBJ1-3; no firm D call. Trimming took off 3 bases at V and 1 base at J, with 11 bases between the two ends. CDR1 and CDR2 from the germline V gene are SGDLS and YYNGEE. This CDR3 has 15 amino acids. CDR3 in amino acids: CASSGIGISGNTIYF. The CDR3 DNA sequence: TGTGCCAGCAGCGGAATCGGGATTTCTGGAAACACCATATATTTT.

The gene calls are TRBV4-2 and TRBJ2-1; 7 nucleotides match TRBD2. From germline, CDR1 is LGHNA and CDR2 YNFKEQ. V was pared by 1 base and J by 1 base, with 4 bases of the junction left unmatched. The CDR3 is 16 residues long. CDR3 DNA sequence: TGTGCCAGCAGCCAAGGGCCGGGGGGATCCTACAATGAGCAGTTCTTC. Translated, it gives CASSQGPGGSYNEQFF.

This rearrangement joins TRBV19 to TRBJ2-2, with D unclear. Trimming left V 2 bases short and J 6 bases short, with 13 bases between. The germline gives CDR1 LNHDA, CDR2 SQIVND (reference sequence). This CDR3 is 15 amino acids long. In DNA, the CDR3 is TGTGCCAGTAGTATAAGGGCAATGGAACCCGGGGAGCTGTTTTTT. It yields the protein CASSIRAMEPGELFF.

V is TRBV4-1 and J is TRBJ1-3; no definite D call. CDR3 length equals 15 residues. Trimming removed 0 bases from V and 0 bases from J, with 6 bases in between. Germline V gene lookup returns CDR1 MGHRA and CDR2 YSYEKL. As DNA, the CDR3 is TGCGCCAGCAGCCAAGACGGATCCTCTGGAAACACCATATATTTT. This translates into CASSQDGSSGNTIYF.

V usage is TRBV4-2 and J usage is TRBJ2-2; D gene ambiguous. From germline, CDR1 is LGHNA and CDR2 YNFKEQ. The length of the CDR3 is 15 residues. Trimming left V 1 base short and J 2 bases short, with 8 bases between. CDR3 sequence: CASSQGSGNTGELFF. DNA of the CDR3: TGTGCCAGCAGCCAAGGTTCTGGTAACACCGGGGAGCTGTTTTTT.

This clone has a handful of counts. The rearrangement joins TRBV7-2 to TRBJ2-7, with TRBD1 matching over 11 bases. The germline gives CDR1 SGHTA, CDR2 FQGNSA. Unmatched junction bases numbered 2, after V lost 0 bases and J lost 4 bases. This CDR3 has 15 amino acids. DNA for the CDR3: TGTGCCAGCAGCTTAGCGGGACAGGGGGGATACGAGCAGTACTTC. Translated, it gives CASSLAGQGGYEQYF. Filled out from reference TRBV7-2 and TRBJ2-7, the complete variable domain reads GAGVSQSPSNKVTEKGKDVELRCDPISGHTALYWYRQSLGQGLEFLIYFQGNSAPDKSGLPSDRFSAERTGGSVSTLTIQRTQQEDSAVYLCASSLAGQGGYEQYFGPGTRLTVT.

This chain links TRBV5-4 with TRBJ2-2; D tentatively reads TRBD1 or TRBD2 (6 bases each). The V and J ends lost 2 bases and 5 bases respectively, with 13 bases between them. This CDR3 contains 15 residues. Germline assignment: CDR1 SGHNT and CDR2 YYREEE (reference sequence). CDR3 DNA sequence: TGTGCCAGCAGCTTATGGGGGGCGCAAACCGGGGAGCTGTTTTTT. The encoded protein is CASSLWGAQTGELFF.

In this sample, this clone turned up once. At one boundary the junction diverges from the germline segment, which might be a read error. This chain joins TRBV29-1 and TRBJ2-3; D unclear. This CDR3 has 12 amino acids. Germline lookup yields CDR1 SQVTM and CDR2 ANQGSEA. CDR3 DNA sequence: TGCAGCGTTCAAGAAAGCACAGATACGCAGTATTTT. Translation: CSVQESTDTQYF.

The CDR3 DNA is TGTGCCATCTCGGGACGCAAATTCCGTCTTGTCTACGAGCAGTACTTC. Protein: CAISGRKFRLVYEQYF. The rearrangement links TRBV21-1 to TRBJ2-7. TRBV21-1 is deemed a pseudogene. The CDR3 is 16 residues long.

V is TRBV4-2 and J is TRBJ2-7, with 11 bases identical to TRBD2. The J segment lost 1 base and the V segment lost 5 bases, leaving 7 bases of the junction unmatched. Germline V lookup: CDR1 LGHNA, CDR2 YNFKEQ. This CDR3 region has 16 residues. The CDR3 region has the DNA TGTGCCAGCAGCTGGGGCCTAGCGGGGGGTTCCTACGAGCAGTACTTC. Amino acid sequence: CASSWGLAGGSYEQYF.

The J gene is TRBJ2-1, the V gene TRBV4-1, with 7 bases fitting TRBD2. The V segment lost 1 base and the J segment 2 bases; nucleotides outside the gene matches: 11. The CDR3 runs to 18 residues. Germline loops: CDR1 MGHRA, CDR2 YSYEKL. This chain's CDR3 is CASSQGLSSGTTYNEQFF. The CDR3 region has the DNA TGCGCCAGCAGCCAAGGCTTGTCTAGCGGAACAACCTACAATGAGCAGTTCTTC.

This clone has just a few counts. The chain recombines TRBV27 with TRBJ1-2; 7 bases map to TRBD1. CDR3 size: 13 residues. Germline V gene lookup returns CDR1 MNHEY and CDR2 SMNVEV (reference sequence). J was trimmed by 8 bases and V by 2 bases; bases with no gene match: 5. The CDR3, as DNA: TGTGCCAGCAGTTTAACAGGGGCAAGAGGCTACACCTTC. Protein product: CASSLTGARGYTF.

The CDR3 DNA sequence: TGTGCCAGCAGCTGGGGACCGGCGAACACTGAAGCTTTCTTT. Its protein is CASSWGPANTEAFF. The chain is built from TRBV11-2 and TRBJ1-1, with TRBD1 as a possible D gene (5 bases). CDR3 length equals 14 residues. The ends were cut back, 4 bases at V and 1 base at J, with 10 bases in the middle. Germline CDR1 and CDR2: SGHAT and FQNNGV.